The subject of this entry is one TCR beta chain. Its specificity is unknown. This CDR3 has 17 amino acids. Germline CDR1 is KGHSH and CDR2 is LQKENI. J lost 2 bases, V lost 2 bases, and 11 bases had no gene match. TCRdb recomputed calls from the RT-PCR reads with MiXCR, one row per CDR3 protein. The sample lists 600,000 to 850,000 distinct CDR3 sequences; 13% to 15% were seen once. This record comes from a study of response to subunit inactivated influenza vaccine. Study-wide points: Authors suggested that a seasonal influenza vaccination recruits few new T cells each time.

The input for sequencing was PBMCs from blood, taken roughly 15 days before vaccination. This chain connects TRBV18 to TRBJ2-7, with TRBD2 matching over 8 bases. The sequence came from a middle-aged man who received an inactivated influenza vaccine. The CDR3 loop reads CASSPGIAGGGTYEQYF. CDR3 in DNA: TGTGCCAGCTCACCAGGTATAGCCGGCGGGGGGACCTACGAGCAGTACTTC.